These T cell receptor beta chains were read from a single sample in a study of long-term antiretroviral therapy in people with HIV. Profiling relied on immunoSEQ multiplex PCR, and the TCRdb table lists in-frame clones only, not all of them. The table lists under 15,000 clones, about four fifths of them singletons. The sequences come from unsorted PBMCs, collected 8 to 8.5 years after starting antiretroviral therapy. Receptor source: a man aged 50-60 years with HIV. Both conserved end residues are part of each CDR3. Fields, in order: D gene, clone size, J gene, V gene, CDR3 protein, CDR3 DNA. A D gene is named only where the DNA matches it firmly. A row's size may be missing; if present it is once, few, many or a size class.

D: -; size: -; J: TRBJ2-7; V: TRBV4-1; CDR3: CASSFDREATYEQYF; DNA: TGCGCCAGCAGCTTCGACAGGGAGGCCACCTACGAGCAGTACTTC
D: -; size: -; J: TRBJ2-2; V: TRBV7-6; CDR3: CASSLVEDSRTGELFF; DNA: TGTGCCAGCAGCTTAGTGGAGGACAGTCGGACCGGGGAGCTGTTTTTT
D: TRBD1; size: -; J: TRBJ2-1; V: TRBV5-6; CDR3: CASSPEGQGYEQFF; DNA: TGTGCCAGCAGCCCAGAGGGACAGGGGTATGAGCAGTTCTTC
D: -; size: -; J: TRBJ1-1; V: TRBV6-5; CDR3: CASKDVGVNTEAFF; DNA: TGTGCCAGCAAAGACGTGGGGGTGAACACTGAAGCTTTCTTT
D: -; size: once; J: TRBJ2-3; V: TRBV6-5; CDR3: CASSYGPGRSTDTQYF; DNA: TGTGCCAGCAGTTACGGTCCCGGGCGGAGCACAGATACGCAGTATTTT
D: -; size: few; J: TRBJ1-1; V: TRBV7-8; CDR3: CASSLEGGEPEAFF; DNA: TGTGCCAGCAGCTTAGAGGGAGGTGAGCCTGAAGCTTTCTTT
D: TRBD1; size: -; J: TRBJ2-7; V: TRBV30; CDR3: CAWSWTGKNEQYF; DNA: TGTGCCTGGAGTTGGACAGGGAAGAACGAGCAGTACTTC
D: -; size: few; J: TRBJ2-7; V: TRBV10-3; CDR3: CAISDLAVKALSYEQYF; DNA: TGTGCCATCAGTGATTTGGCAGTTAAAGCCTTATCCTACGAGCAGTACTTC
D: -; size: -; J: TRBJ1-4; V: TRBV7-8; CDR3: CASSSRDGEKLFF; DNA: TGTGCCAGCAGCTCCCGGGACGGTGAAAAACTGTTTTTT
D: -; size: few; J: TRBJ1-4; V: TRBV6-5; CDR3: CASSSISTNEKLFF; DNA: TGTGCCAGCAGTTCTATTTCAACTAATGAAAAACTGTTTTTT
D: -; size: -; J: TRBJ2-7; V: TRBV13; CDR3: CASSLGGIAYEQYF; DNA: TGTGCCAGCAGCTTAGGCGGCATAGCCTACGAGCAGTACTTC
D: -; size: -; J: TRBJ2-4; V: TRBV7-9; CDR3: CASSGEGAKNIQYF; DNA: TGTGCCAGCAGCGGCGAGGGGGCCAAAAACATTCAGTACTTC
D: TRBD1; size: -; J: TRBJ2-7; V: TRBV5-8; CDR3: CASSFFPGQGSYEQYF; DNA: TGTGCCAGCAGCTTCTTCCCCGGACAGGGCTCCTACGAGCAGTACTTC
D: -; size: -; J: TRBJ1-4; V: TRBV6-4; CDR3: CASSGGGSWEKLFF; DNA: TGTGCCAGCAGTGGGGGAGGGAGTTGGGAAAAACTGTTTTTT
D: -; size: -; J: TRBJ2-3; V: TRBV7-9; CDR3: CASRVSTDTQYF; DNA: TGTGCCAGCAGGGTATCCACAGATACGCAGTATTTT
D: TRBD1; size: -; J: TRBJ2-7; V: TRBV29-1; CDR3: CSVRGTGSYEQYF; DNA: TGCAGCGTGAGGGGGACAGGGAGCTACGAGCAGTACTTC
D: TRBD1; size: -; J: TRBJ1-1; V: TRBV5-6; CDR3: CASTNLGTGPMLNTEAFF; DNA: TGTGCCAGCACCAACCTCGGGACAGGGCCGATGCTGAACACTGAAGCTTTCTTT
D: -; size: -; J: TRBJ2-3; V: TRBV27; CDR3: CASSYYTSTDTQYF; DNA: TGTGCCAGCAGTTATTACACCTCCACAGATACGCAGTATTTT